These T cell receptor beta chains were read from a single sample in a study of shared clonotypes between healthy human individuals. Clones were sequenced by immunoSEQ multiplex PCR, and TCRdb holds only the in-frame ones, with some missing. The sample has approximately 2.1 million clones, 85% to 95% seen once. Sequencing input: naive CD4+ T cells from PBMCs. The source is a man between 18 and 35 years old in good health. Some clones in this sample may be carry-over from other donors' samples. Both conserved end residues are part of each CDR3. A D gene is named only where the DNA matches it firmly. Some rows have no size entry. The others give once, few or many, or a class for an expanded clone.

D | J | size | V | CDR3 | DNA
NA | TRBJ2-2 | NA | TRBV19 | CASKGRGNFGTGELFF | TGTGCCAGTAAGGGCAGGGGAAATTTTGGCACCGGGGAGCTGTTTTTT
NA | TRBJ2-1 | NA | TRBV28 | CASSGPTLNEQFF | TGTGCCAGCTCAGGGCCAACGCTGAATGAGCAGTTCTTC
NA | TRBJ2-5 | NA | TRBV9 | CASSVETVEETQYF | TGTGCCAGCAGCGTAGAAACAGTTGAAGAGACCCAGTACTTC
NA | TRBJ2-1 | NA | TRBV7-9 | CASSLNTALRANEQFF | TGTGCCAGCAGCTTAAACACAGCCCTCAGAGCCAATGAGCAGTTCTTC
NA | TRBJ2-1 | NA | TRBV6-6 | CASSYQRSYNEQFF | TGTGCCAGCAGTTACCAGCGGAGCTACAATGAGCAGTTCTTC
TRBD1 | TRBJ2-3 | NA | TRBV18 | CASSPGQGQSGDTQYF | TGTGCCAGCTCACCCGGACAGGGGCAAAGTGGAGATACGCAGTATTTT
NA | TRBJ2-5 | NA | TRBV18 | CASSPDGTETQYF | TGTGCCAGCTCACCGGACGGAACGGAGACCCAGTACTTC
NA | TRBJ2-2 | NA | TRBV5-1 | CASSLTGISGTGELFF | TGCGCCAGCAGCTTGACAGGGATTAGTGGCACCGGGGAGCTGTTTTTT
NA | TRBJ2-1 | NA | TRBV7-8 | CASSLFDKRYNEQFF | TGTGCCAGCAGCTTATTTGATAAGCGGTACAATGAGCAGTTCTTC
NA | TRBJ1-2 | NA | TRBV30 | CAWSVGGSLNYGYTF | TGTGCCTGGAGTGTCGGGGGCAGCCTTAACTATGGCTACACCTTC
TRBD1 | TRBJ1-2 | NA | TRBV30 | CAWSPGGANYGYTF | TGTGCCTGGAGCCCAGGGGGAGCTAACTATGGCTACACCTTC
NA | TRBJ1-1 | NA | TRBV7-3 | CASSSIVGAYAEAFF | TGTGCCAGCAGCTCAATCGTTGGCGCATACGCTGAAGCTTTCTTT
NA | TRBJ2-2 | few | TRBV7-9 | CASFTGELFF | TGTGCCAGCTTCACCGGGGAGCTGTTTTTT
TRBD1 | TRBJ2-2 | NA | TRBV18 | CASSPGTANTGELFF | TGTGCCAGCTCACCCGGGACAGCAAACACCGGGGAGCTGTTTTTT